The sequence of this T cell receptor beta chain was determined in a study of T cells in Graves' hyperthyroidism and ophthalmopathy. At least ten counts were recorded for this clonotype. The CDR3 covers 17 residues. The ends lost 3 bases at V and 4 bases at J; junction bases unmatched: 9. Researchers amplified the TCR beta CDR3 regions from RNA transcripts. During a first-round RT-PCR of the TCR CDR3, the HTBI primer set was used. TCRdb reanalysed the multiplex PCR reads using MiXCR and keeps one entry per CDR3 protein. Of some 350,000 distinct CDR3 sequences in the sample, about a sixth were seen once.

The source is a woman aged 18-35 years with Graves' hyperthyroidism that later progressed to Graves' ophthalmopathy. The sample consisted of blood. The chain joins TRBV12-3 or TRBV12-4 to TRBJ1-1; 12 nucleotides align to TRBD1. CDR3 protein: CASSLGGTGGLGTEAFF. Here the CDR3 DNA reads TGTGCCAGCAGTTTGGGGGGGACAGGGGGCCTGGGCACTGAAGCTTTCTTT.